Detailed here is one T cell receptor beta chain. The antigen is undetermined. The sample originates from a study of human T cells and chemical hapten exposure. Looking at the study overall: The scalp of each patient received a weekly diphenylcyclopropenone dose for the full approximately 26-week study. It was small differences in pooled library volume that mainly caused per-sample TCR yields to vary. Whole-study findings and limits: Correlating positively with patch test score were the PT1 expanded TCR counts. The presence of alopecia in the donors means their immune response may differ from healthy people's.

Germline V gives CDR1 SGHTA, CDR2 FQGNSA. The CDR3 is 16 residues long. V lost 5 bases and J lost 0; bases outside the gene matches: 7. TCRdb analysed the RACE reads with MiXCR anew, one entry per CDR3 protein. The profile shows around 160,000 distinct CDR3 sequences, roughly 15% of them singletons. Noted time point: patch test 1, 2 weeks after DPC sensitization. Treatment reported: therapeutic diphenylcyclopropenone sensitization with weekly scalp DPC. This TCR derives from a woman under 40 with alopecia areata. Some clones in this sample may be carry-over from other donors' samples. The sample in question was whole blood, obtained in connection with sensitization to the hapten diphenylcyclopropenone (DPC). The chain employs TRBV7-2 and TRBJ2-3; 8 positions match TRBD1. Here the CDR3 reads CASSLRDRLSTDTQYF. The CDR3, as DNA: TGTGCCAGCAGCCTCCGGGACAGGCTAAGCACAGATACGCAGTATTTT. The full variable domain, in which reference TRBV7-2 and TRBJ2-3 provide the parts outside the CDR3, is GAGVSQSPSNKVTEKGKDVELRCDPISGHTALYWYRQSLGQGLEFLIYFQGNSAPDKSGLPSDRFSAERTGGSVSTLTIQRTQQEDSAVYLCASSLRDRLSTDTQYFGPGTRLTVL.